A single sample is the source of the 10 T cell receptor beta chains below, sequenced in a study of shared clonotypes between healthy human individuals. Naive CD8 isolation took CD45RO-negative cells positively selected for CCR7 and excluded terminally differentiated effector memory CD45RA+ cells. Measured with immunoSEQ multiplex PCR; TCRdb has only the in-frame clones, and not every one. The sample lists under 1 million clones, about 97% occurring once. The sequenced sample consisted of naive CD8+ T cells sorted from blood. The source is a man younger than 40 in good health.

The V gene is TRBV7-9, the J gene TRBJ2-7; 7 bases map to TRBD1. V trimming: 1 base; J trimming: 2 bases; junction bases outside the gene matches: 2. This CDR3 is 14 amino acids long. The germline V gene has CDR1 SEHNR and CDR2 FQNEAQ (reference sequence). CDR3 in DNA: TGTGCCAGCAGCTTAGAAGGGACAGCCTACGAGCAGTACTTC. Encoded protein: CASSLEGTAYEQYF.

This chain connects TRBV28 to TRBJ1-5; D unresolved. The CDR3 contains 17 residues. Trimming cost V 6 bases and J 2 bases, with 20 bases left between them. Germline assignment: CDR1 MDHEN and CDR2 SYDVKM. The CDR3 loop is CASRAIGTVSGNQPQHF. CDR3 sequence (DNA): TGTGCCAGCAGGGCTATTGGTACGGTATCGGGCAATCAGCCCCAGCATTTT.

To note about this clone: At the DNA level, this CDR3 is encoded by other sequences in the same sample as well. The rearrangement uses TRBV7-9 and TRBJ2-7, with TRBD1 identical over 7 bases. Unmatched junction bases numbered 4, after V lost 6 bases and J lost 2 bases. The CDR3 totals 13 residues. Germline CDR1 and CDR2: SEHNR and FQNEAQ (reference sequence). The CDR3 DNA follows: TGTGCCAGCAGTCACAGGGGTGCCTACGAGCAGTACTTC. Translating gives CASSHRGAYEQYF.

This sequence joins TRBV6-5 and TRBJ1-2; 11 bases match TRBD1. There are 15 residues in the CDR3. CDR1 is MNHEY and CDR2 is SVGAGI in the germline V gene. Trimming removed 2 bases from V and 4 bases from J; junction bases left unmatched: 3. The CDR3 DNA reads as TGTGCCAGCAGTTACCGGGGACAGGGGGTCTATGGCTACACCTTC. This encodes CASSYRGQGVYGYTF.

V gene TRBV28 combines with J gene TRBJ2-5; unclear D gene. Germline-derived CDR1 and CDR2 are MDHEN and SYDVKM. The CDR3 length is 16 residues. V lost 0 bases to trimming and J lost 4 bases, with 15 bases between them. CDR3 coding DNA: TGTGCCAGCAGTTTATGGGACCGTACCTTGGGAGAGACCCAGTACTTC. The encoded protein is CASSLWDRTLGETQYF.

The V call is TRBV9, the J call TRBJ2-2, with D unclear. Germline-derived CDR1 and CDR2 are SGDLS and YYNGEE. This CDR3 contains 14 residues. V was pared by 6 bases and J by 2 bases, with 11 bases between. In nucleotides, the CDR3 is TGTGCCAGCACTGCCCAATTAAACACCGGGGAGCTGTTTTTT. Its translation: CASTAQLNTGELFF.

The chain links TRBV7-9 to TRBJ2-3, with a weak D call TRBD2 (6 bases). Germline CDR1 and CDR2: SEHNR and FQNEAQ (reference sequence). V dropped 5 bases and J dropped 2 bases, with 14 bases sitting between them. The CDR3 is 15 amino acids. The CDR3 coding sequence is TGTGCCAGCAGCCCCGTCGGGGGTTACACAGATACGCAGTATTTT. Its translation is CASSPVGGYTDTQYF.

This sequence joins TRBV7-9 and TRBJ2-7, with D unresolved. The V end was cut by 1 base, the J end by 5 bases, with 9 bases between. Germline V gene data show CDR1 as SEHNR and CDR2 as FQNEAQ (reference sequence). This CDR3 is 13 amino acids long. CDR3 protein: CASSLDSGDEQYF. The CDR3 bases are TGTGCCAGCAGCTTAGATTCTGGGGACGAGCAGTACTTC.

The J gene is TRBJ1-5, the V gene TRBV6-1, with TRBD1 matching 8 bases. Germline V lookup: CDR1 MNHNS, CDR2 SASEGT. The trim removed 10 bases at V and 7 bases at J, leaving 15 bases unmatched. This CDR3 is 15 amino acids long. In DNA form, the CDR3 reads TGTGCCACCCAAGACAGGGGAGGAACAAGGCAGCCCCAGCATTTT. It encodes CATQDRGGTRQPQHF.

The gene calls are TRBV7-6 and TRBJ2-7; 7 bases match TRBD1. The CDR3 has 15 amino acids. V lost 5 bases to trimming and J lost 1 base; unmatched junction nucleotides: 8. The germline gives CDR1 SGHVS, CDR2 FNYEAQ. CDR3 sequence reads: CASSRTGSPSYEQYF. CDR3 in DNA: TGTGCCAGCAGCCGGACAGGTTCCCCTTCCTACGAGCAGTACTTC. The whole variable domain, remainder taken from reference TRBV7-6 and TRBJ2-7, is GAGVSQSPRYKVTKRGQDVALRCDPISGHVSLYWYRQALGQGPEFLTYFNYEAQQDKSGLPNDRFSAERPEGSISTLTIQRTEQRDSAMYRCASSRTGSPSYEQYFGPGTRLTVT.